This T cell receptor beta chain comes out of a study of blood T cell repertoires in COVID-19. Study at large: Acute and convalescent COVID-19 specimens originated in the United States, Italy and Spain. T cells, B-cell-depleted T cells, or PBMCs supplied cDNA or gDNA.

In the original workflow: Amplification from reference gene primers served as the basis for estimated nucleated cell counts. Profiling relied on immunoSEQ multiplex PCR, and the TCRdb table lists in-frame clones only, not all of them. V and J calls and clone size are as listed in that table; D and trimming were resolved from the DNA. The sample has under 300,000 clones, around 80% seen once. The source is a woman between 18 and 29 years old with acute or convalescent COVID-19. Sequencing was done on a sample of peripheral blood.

In nucleotides, the CDR3 is TGTGCCAGCAGCCCGACAGCTAACTATGGCTACACCTTC. It yields the protein CASSPTANYGYTF. The V call is TRBV12-3 or TRBV12-4, the J call TRBJ1-2; tentative D call: TRBD1 (5 bases). Trimming took off 6 bases at V and 0 bases at J, with 8 bases between the two ends. This CDR3 spans 13 amino acids.